A single sample is the source of the 15 T cell receptor beta chains below, sequenced in a study of beta chain features in type 1 diabetes. Sequencing targeted expressed TCRB transcripts, as all isolated RNA had been reverse transcribed. Sequenced by immunoSEQ multiplex PCR; TCRdb stores in-frame clones only, minus some. The sample yields roughly 300,000 clones, 12% to 15% seen once. Source material: central memory CD4+ T cells from blood. All receptors derive from a man aged 25-45 years in good health.

V and J are TRBV5-6 and TRBJ2-2; maybe TRBD1 (6 bases). The CDR3 covers 15 residues. Trimming took off 2 bases at V and 3 bases at J, with 11 bases between the two ends. Germline values: CDR1 SGHDT, CDR2 YYEEEE. As DNA, the CDR3 is TGTGCCAGCAGCTTACCAGGGGTACACACCGGGGAGCTGTTTTTT. Amino acid sequence: CASSLPGVHTGELFF.

The chain combines TRBV7-9 with TRBJ1-1, with D possibly TRBD1 on 5 matching bases. The CDR3 is 15 amino acids. Between the trimmed V and J ends, which lost 1 base and 0 bases, there was a span of 9 bases. Germline V gene sequence: CDR1 SEHNR, CDR2 FQNEAQ (reference sequence). CDR3 DNA sequence: TGTGCCAGCAGCTTAGATTACAGGATGAACACTGAAGCTTTCTTT. Its protein is CASSLDYRMNTEAFF.

The rearrangement uses TRBV6-1 and TRBJ1-2; 11 bases fit TRBD1. Germline CDR1 and CDR2: MNHNS and SASEGT. CDR3 length: 14 amino acids. Trimming removed 6 bases from V and 7 bases from J; junction bases left unmatched: 7. The CDR3 DNA follows: TGTGCCAGCAGGCCGGGACAGGGGGAATTTGGCTACACCTTC. It translates to CASRPGQGEFGYTF.

This clone was seen a few times. The chain recombines TRBV5-4 with TRBJ1-1, with 9 bases lining up with TRBD1. CDR1 and CDR2 (germline): SGHNT, YYREEE (reference sequence). The V and J ends lost 5 bases and 6 bases, in that order; junction bases with no gene match: 8. The CDR3 totals 14 residues. The CDR3, as DNA: TGTGCCAGCAGTTCCCGGGACAGGGACGCTGAAGCTTTCTTT. Protein: CASSSRDRDAEAFF.

The chain carries TRBV6-5 and TRBJ2-1; 10 nucleotides line up with TRBD2. This CDR3 is 16 amino acids long. J was trimmed by 3 bases and V by 4 bases; bases with no gene match: 6. Germline values: CDR1 MNHEY, CDR2 SVGAGI. CDR3 amino acids: CASSSVAGGNYNEQFF. CDR3 DNA: TGTGCCAGCAGTTCCGTAGCGGGGGGAAACTACAATGAGCAGTTCTTC.

J is TRBJ2-7 and V is TRBV6-4; 8 nucleotides align to TRBD1. The germline V gene encodes CDR1 MRHNA and CDR2 SNTAGT. J gave up 3 bases and V 6 bases, and 10 bases lay outside the gene matches. The CDR3 is 15 amino acids. The CDR3 here is CASSTLTGVFYEQYV. CDR3 DNA sequence: TGTGCCAGCAGCACCCTGACAGGGGTTTTCTACGAGCAGTACGTC.

This sequence joins TRBV30 and TRBJ1-1; D call uncertain. This CDR3 spans 14 amino acids. Trimming removed 0 bases from V and 4 bases from J, with 12 bases in between. Germline V CDR1 and CDR2: GTSNPN, SVGIG (reference sequence). CDR3: CAWSVAARGTEAFF. The CDR3 region has the DNA TGTGCCTGGAGTGTTGCAGCCCGGGGCACTGAAGCTTTCTTT. The variable domain in full, with the rest retrieved from reference TRBV30 and TRBJ1-1, is SQTIHQWPATLVQPVGSPLSLECTVEGTSNPNLYWYRQAAGRGLQLLFYSVGIGQISSEVPQNLSASRPQDRQFILSSKKLLLSDSGFYLCAWSVAARGTEAFFGQGTRLTVV.

The DNA of the CDR3 is TGTGCCACCAGCAGAGATCCGGGGGCTTGGGAGACCCAGTACTTC. Translated: CATSRDPGAWETQYF. This sequence joins TRBV15 and TRBJ2-5, with D perhaps assigned TRBD1 or TRBD2 (6 bases each). The V and J ends lost 0 bases and 5 bases respectively, with 13 bases between them. The CDR3 has 15 amino acids. CDR1 and CDR2 (germline): LNHNV, YYDKDF (reference sequence).

This chain uses TRBV9 with TRBJ2-7; 8 bases fit TRBD2. Germline V gene lookup returns CDR1 SGDLS and CDR2 YYNGEE. The J segment lost 7 bases and the V segment lost 4 bases, leaving 10 bases of the junction unmatched. CDR3 length equals 14 residues. CDR3 loop: CASSSRGAHLEQYF. CDR3 DNA sequence: TGTGCCAGCAGCTCGCGGGGGGCCCATCTGGAGCAGTACTTC.

This clone was seen repeatedly, ten times or more. V and J are TRBV11-2 and TRBJ1-5; D gene unclear. The CDR3 loop spans 13 amino acids. Germline-derived CDR1 and CDR2 are SGHAT and FQNNGV. Trimming cost V 0 bases and J 4 bases, with 4 bases left between them. The CDR3 loop is CASSLEANQPQHF. The CDR3 DNA reads TGTGCCAGCAGCTTAGAGGCTAATCAGCCCCAGCATTTT.

V usage is TRBV5-1 and J usage is TRBJ2-5; D ambiguous. The DNA end is a closer match to TRBJ2-7, so the J assignment may be wrong. Germline V gives CDR1 SGHRS, CDR2 YFSETQ. CDR3 length: 15 residues. In DNA, the CDR3 is TGCGCCAGCAGCTTGTTAGTGGGGTCCACCTACGAGCAGTACTTC. It encodes CASSLLVGSTYEQYF.

This clone was detected only a few times. The chain has TRBV11-2 and TRBJ2-4, with 10 bases fitting TRBD1. CDR1 and CDR2 from the germline V gene are SGHAT and FQNNGV. The trim removed 3 bases at V and 7 bases at J, leaving 9 bases unmatched. This CDR3 comprises 16 residues. DNA of the CDR3: TGTGCCAGCAGCTTTTCCTGGGACAGGGGCATGAACATTCAGTACTTC. Translated, it gives CASSFSWDRGMNIQYF.

In this sample, this clone turned up many times. The CDR3 DNA reads TGTGCCAGCACCCAAAAGACAGGGACCGATGAGCAGTTCTTC. This encodes CASTQKTGTDEQFF. The genes are TRBV7-9 and TRBJ2-1; TRBD1 matches 7 bases. Looked up from germline, CDR1 is SEHNR and CDR2 is FQNEAQ (reference sequence). This CDR3 has 14 residues. The junction had 11 bases not matched to a gene; V was cut back by 7 bases and J by 8 bases.

This clone has ten or more counts. The CDR3 region has the DNA TGCGCCAGCAGCTTGGCTCGGACAGGATCCCCCGCGTCCAAAAACATTCAGTACTTC. Its translation: CASSLARTGSPASKNIQYF. The chain employs TRBV5-1 and TRBJ2-4; TRBD1 matches at 7 bases. The germline V gene encodes CDR1 SGHRS and CDR2 YFSETQ. V was pared by 0 bases and J by 2 bases, with 14 bases of the junction left unmatched. The length of the CDR3 is 19 residues.

The chain joins TRBV5-1 to TRBJ2-5; 15 bases match TRBD2. This CDR3 region has 13 residues. Germline V gene sequence: CDR1 SGHRS, CDR2 YFSETQ. The ends lost 4 bases at V and 11 bases at J; junction bases unmatched: 3. The CDR3 protein is CASSEGLAGGQYF. CDR3 coding DNA: TGCGCCAGCAGCGAGGGACTAGCGGGGGGTCAGTACTTC.